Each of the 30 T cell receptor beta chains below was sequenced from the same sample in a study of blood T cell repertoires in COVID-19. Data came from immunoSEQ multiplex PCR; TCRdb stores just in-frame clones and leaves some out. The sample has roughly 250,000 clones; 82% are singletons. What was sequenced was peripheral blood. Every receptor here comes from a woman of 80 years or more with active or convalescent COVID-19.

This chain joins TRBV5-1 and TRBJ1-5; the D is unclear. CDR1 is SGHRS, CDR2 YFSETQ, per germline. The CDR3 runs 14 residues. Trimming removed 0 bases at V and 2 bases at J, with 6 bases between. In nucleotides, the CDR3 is TGCGCCAGCAGCTTGGTGCCGGGCAATCAGCCCCAGCATTTT. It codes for CASSLVPGNQPQHF.

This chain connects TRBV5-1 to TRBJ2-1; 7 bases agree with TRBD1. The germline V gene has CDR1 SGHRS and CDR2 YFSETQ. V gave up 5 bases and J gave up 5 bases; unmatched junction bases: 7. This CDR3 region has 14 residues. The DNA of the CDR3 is TGCGCCAGCAGGGCACAGGGGATACACAATGAGCAGTTCTTC. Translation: CASRAQGIHNEQFF.

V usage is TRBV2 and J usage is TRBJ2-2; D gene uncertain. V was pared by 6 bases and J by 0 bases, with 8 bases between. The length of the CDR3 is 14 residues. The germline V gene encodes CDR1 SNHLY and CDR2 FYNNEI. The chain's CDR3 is CASSANTNTGELFF. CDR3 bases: TGTGCCAGCAGCGCCAACACGAACACCGGGGAGCTGTTTTTT. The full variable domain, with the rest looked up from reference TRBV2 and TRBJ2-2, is EPEVTQTPSHQVTQMGQEVILRCVPISNHLYFYWYRQILGQKVEFLVSFYNNEISEKSEIFDDQFSVERPDGSNFTLKIRSTKLEDSAMYFCASSANTNTGELFFGEGSRLTVL.

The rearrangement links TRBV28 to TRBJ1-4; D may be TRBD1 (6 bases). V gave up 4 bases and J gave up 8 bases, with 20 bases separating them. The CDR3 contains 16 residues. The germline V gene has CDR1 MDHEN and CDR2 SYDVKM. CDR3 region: CASSSGEGGQREKLFF. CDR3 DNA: TGTGCCAGCAGTTCAGGGGAAGGGGGACAAAGAGAAAAACTGTTTTTT.

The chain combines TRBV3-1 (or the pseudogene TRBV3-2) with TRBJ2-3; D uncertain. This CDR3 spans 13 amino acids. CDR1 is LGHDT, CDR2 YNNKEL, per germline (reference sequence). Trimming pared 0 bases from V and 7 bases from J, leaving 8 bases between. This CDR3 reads CASSQDHQNTQYF. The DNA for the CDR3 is TGTGCCAGCAGCCAAGATCATCAGAATACGCAGTATTTT.

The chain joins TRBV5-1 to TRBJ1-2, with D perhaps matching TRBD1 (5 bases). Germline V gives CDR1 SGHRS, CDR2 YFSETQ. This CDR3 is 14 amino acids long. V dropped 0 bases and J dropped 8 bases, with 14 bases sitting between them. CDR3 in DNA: TGCGCCAGCAGCTTGGGTCAGGGCAATAAAGGCTACACCTTC. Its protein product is CASSLGQGNKGYTF. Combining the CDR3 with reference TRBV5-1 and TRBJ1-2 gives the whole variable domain KAGVTQTPRYLIKTRGQQVTLSCSPISGHRSVSWYQQTPGQGLQFLFEYFSETQRNKGNFPGRFSGRQFSNSRSEMNVSTLELGDSALYLCASSLGQGNKGYTFGSGTRLTVV.

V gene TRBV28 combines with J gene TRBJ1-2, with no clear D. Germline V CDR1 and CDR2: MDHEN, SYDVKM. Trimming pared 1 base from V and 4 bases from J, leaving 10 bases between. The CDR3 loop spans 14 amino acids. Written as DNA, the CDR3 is TGTGCCAGCAGTTTATCTGGTTACATCTATGGCTACACCTTC. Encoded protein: CASSLSGYIYGYTF.

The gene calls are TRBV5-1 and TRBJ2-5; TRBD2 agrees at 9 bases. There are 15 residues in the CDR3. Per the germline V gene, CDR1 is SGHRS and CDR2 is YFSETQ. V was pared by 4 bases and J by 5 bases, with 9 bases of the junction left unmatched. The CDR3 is CASSINSGRQETQYF. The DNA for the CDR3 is TGCGCCAGCAGCATAAACAGCGGGAGGCAGGAGACCCAGTACTTC.

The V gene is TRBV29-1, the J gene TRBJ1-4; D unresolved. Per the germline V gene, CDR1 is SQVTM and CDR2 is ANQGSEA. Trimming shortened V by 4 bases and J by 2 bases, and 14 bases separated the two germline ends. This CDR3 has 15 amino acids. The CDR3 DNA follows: TGCAGCGTTGCGGTTAGTGTTTCTACTAATGAAAAACTGTTTTTT. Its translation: CSVAVSVSTNEKLFF.

The CDR3 DNA is TGTGCCAGTAGTACAAGAAATAACCACATCGGACAGGGCCTGCCCGACACCGGGGAGCTGTTTTTT. Protein: CASSTRNNHIGQGLPDTGELFF. The V call is TRBV19, the J call TRBJ2-2, with 8 positions matching TRBD1. CDR1 is LNHDA, CDR2 SQIVND, per germline (reference sequence). This CDR3 is 22 amino acids long. V lost 4 bases, J lost 3 bases, and 25 bases stayed unmatched.

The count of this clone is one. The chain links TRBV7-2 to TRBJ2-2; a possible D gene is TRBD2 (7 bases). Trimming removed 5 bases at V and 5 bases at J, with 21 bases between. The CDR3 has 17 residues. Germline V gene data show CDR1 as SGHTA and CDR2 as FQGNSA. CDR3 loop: CASSLNIVQGGTGELFF. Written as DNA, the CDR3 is TGTGCCAGCAGCCTCAACATAGTACAGGGAGGGACCGGGGAGCTGTTTTTT.

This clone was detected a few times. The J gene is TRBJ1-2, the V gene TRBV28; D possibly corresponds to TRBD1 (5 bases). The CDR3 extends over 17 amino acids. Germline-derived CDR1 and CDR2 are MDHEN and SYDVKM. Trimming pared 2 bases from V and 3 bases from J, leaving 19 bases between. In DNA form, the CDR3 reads TGTGCCAGCAGTTTAGGGGGGTTTTTGGAGGTCCACTATGGCTACACCTTC. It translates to CASSLGGFLEVHYGYTF.

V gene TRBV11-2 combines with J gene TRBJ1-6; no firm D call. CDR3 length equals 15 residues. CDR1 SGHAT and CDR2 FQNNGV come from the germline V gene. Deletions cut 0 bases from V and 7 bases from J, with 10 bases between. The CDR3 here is CASSLDPGRNSPLHF. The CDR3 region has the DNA TGTGCCAGCAGCTTAGATCCAGGCAGGAATTCACCCCTCCACTTT.

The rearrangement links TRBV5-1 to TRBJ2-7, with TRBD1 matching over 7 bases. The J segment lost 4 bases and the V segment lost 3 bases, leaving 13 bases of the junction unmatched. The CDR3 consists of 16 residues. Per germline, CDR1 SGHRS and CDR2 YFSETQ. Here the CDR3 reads CASSYPTGTALYEQYF. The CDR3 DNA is TGCGCCAGCAGCTATCCGACCGGGACAGCCTTATACGAGCAGTACTTC.

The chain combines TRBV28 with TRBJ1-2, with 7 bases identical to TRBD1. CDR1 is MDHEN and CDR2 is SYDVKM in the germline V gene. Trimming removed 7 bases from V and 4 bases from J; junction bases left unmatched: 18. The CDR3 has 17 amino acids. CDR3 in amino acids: CASNPPGAQGQTYGYTF. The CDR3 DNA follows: TGTGCCAGCAACCCACCCGGGGCGCAGGGACAGACCTATGGCTACACCTTC.

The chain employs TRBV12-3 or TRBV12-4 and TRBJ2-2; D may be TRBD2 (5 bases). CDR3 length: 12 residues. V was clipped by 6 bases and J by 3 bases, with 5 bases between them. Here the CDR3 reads CASRRDTGELFF. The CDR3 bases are TGTGCCAGCAGGCGGGACACCGGGGAGCTGTTTTTT.

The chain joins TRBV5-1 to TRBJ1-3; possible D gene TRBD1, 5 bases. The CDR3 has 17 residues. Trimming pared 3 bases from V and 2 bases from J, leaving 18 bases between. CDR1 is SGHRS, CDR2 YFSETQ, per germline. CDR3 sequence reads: CASSSGGRTRPGNTIYF. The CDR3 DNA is TGCGCCAGCAGCTCTGGTGGACGGACACGGCCTGGAAACACCATATATTTT.

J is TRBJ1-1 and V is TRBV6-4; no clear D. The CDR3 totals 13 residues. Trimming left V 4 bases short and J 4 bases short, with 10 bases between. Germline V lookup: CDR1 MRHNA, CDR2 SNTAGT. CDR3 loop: CASSGEVGTEAFF. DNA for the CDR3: TGTGCCAGCAGTGGTGAGGTGGGCACTGAAGCTTTCTTT.

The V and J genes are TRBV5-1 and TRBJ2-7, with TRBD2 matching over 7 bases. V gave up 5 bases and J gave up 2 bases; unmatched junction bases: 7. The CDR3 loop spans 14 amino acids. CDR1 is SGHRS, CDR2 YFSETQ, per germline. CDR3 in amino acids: CASSPGGRPYEQYF. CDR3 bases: TGCGCCAGCAGTCCGGGCGGGAGACCCTACGAGCAGTACTTC.

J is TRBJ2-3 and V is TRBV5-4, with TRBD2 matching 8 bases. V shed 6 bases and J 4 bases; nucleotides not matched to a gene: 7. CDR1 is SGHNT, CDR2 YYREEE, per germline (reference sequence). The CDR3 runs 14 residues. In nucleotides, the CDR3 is TGTGCCAGCACTGCGGGGGGCCTGGCAGATACGCAGTATTTT. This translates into CASTAGGLADTQYF.

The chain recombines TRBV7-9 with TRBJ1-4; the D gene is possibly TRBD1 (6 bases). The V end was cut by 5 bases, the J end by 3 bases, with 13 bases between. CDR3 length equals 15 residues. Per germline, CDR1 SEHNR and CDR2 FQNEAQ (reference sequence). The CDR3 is CASSPGGGPNEKLFF. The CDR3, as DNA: TGTGCCAGCAGCCCTGGGGGGGGCCCTAATGAAAAACTGTTTTTT.

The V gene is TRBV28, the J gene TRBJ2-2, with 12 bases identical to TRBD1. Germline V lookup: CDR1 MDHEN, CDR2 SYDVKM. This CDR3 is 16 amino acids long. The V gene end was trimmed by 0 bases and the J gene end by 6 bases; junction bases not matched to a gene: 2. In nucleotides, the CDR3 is TGTGCCAGCAGTTTATGGGGGACAGGGGGCTCCGGGGAGCTGTTTTTT. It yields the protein CASSLWGTGGSGELFF.

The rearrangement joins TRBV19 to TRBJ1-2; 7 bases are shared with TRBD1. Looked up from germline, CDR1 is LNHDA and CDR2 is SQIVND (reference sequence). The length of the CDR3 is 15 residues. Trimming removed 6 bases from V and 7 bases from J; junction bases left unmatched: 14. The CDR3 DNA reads TGTGCCAGTAGCCCAGAATACACACGGGACAGTGGCTACACCTTC. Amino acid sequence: CASSPEYTRDSGYTF.

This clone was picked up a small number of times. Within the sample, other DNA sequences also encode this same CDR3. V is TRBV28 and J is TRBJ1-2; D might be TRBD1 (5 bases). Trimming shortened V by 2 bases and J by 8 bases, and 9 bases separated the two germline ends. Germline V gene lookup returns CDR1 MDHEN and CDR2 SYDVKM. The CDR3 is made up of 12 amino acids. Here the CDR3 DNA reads TGTGCCAGCAGTTTACTGGAGGGGGGCTACACCTTC. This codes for CASSLLEGGYTF.

CDR3 coding DNA: TGTGCCAGCAGTTACGGAGGTAGTCTTGAAGCTTTCTTT. This gives the protein CASSYGGSLEAFF. This rearrangement joins TRBV6-6 to TRBJ1-1; no clear D. The CDR3 consists of 13 residues. Trimming removed 2 bases at V and 7 bases at J, with 11 bases between. The germline V gene has CDR1 MNHNY and CDR2 SVGAGI (reference sequence).

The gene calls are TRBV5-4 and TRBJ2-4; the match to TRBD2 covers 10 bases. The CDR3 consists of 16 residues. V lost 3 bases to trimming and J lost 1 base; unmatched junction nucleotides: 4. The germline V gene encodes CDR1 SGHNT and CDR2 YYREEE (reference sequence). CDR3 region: CASSSPTSGAKNIQYF. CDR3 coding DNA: TGTGCCAGCAGCTCCCCGACTAGCGGGGCCAAAAACATTCAGTACTTC.

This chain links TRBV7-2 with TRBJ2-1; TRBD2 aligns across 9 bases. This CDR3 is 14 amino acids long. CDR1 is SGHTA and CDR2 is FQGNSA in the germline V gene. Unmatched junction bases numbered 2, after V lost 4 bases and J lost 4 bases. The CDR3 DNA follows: TGTGCCAGCAGCTCGACTAGCGGATACAATGAGCAGTTCTTC. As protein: CASSSTSGYNEQFF.

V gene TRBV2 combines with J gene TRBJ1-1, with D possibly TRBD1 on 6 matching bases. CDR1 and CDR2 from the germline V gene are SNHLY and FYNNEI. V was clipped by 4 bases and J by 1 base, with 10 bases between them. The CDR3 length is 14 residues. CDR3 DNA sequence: TGTGCCAGCAGTGCAGCGACAGGGAACACTGAAGCTTTCTTT. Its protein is CASSAATGNTEAFF. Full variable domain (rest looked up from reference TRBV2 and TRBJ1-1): EPEVTQTPSHQVTQMGQEVILRCVPISNHLYFYWYRQILGQKVEFLVSFYNNEISEKSEIFDDQFSVERPDGSNFTLKIRSTKLEDSAMYFCASSAATGNTEAFFGQGTRLTVV.

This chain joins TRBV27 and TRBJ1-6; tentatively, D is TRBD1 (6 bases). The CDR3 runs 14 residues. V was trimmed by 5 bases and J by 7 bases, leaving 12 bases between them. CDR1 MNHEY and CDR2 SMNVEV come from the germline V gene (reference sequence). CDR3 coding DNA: TGTGCCAGCAGTCTACAGGGTTGGAATTCACCCCTCCACTTT. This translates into CASSLQGWNSPLHF.

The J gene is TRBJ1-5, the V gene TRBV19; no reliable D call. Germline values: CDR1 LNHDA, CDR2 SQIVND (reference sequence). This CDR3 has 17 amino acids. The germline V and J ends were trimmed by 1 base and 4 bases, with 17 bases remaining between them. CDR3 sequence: CASSIAPLLSVNQPQHF. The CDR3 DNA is TGTGCCAGTAGTATAGCGCCACTACTCAGCGTGAATCAGCCCCAGCATTTT.